What follows are 4 T cell receptor beta chains derived from one specimen sequenced in a study of tumor-infiltrating lymphocytes in primary liver carcinoma. Without any cell sorting, about 19-31 mg of bulk tissue yielded co-extracted RNA and DNA. With 500 to 650 ng total RNA as template and a constant-region primer, TCR beta cDNA was made. A slightly modified ARM-PCR protocol with three nested multiplex PCR rounds produced these TCR beta libraries. Investigators reported that the first two PCR rounds, at 10 cycles each, used TRBV1-TRBV30 forward primers with a C-beta reverse primer. In TCRdb, the multiplex PCR reads were re-called with MiXCR into one record per CDR3 protein. The data contain about 50,000 distinct CDR3 sequences, over 75% of them seen just once; the ten biggest clones take up around a quarter. The source material was liver tumor tissue from sampling region 5. Subset defined: tumor region T5, tumor centre. All receptors derive from a man aged 40-49 years with primary liver carcinoma and hepatitis B virus infection.

A remark on this clonotype: This may stem from a read error, because a much larger clone lies one nucleotide away. The CDR3 sequence is CASTYLVGGSYNEQFF. The DNA of the CDR3 is TGTGCCAGCACCTATCTAGTGGGAGGGTCCTACAATGAGCAGTTCTTC. The chain joins TRBV7-8 to TRBJ2-1, with 7 bases matching TRBD2. The CDR3 has 16 residues. Trimming took 7 bases from V and 1 from J; bases not matched to a gene: 10. Per germline, CDR1 SGHVS and CDR2 FQNEAQ.

The CDR3 bases are TGCAGCGTTGAGGGTAGCTGGAGTGCAGATACGCAGTATTTT. Protein sequence: CSVEGSWSADTQYF. This chain connects TRBV29-1 to TRBJ2-3; D ambiguous. Germline loops: CDR1 SQVTM, CDR2 ANQGSEA. The CDR3 is 14 amino acids. The germline V and J ends were trimmed by 3 bases and 4 bases, with 14 bases remaining between them.

The chain recombines TRBV11-3 with TRBJ2-7; D is unresolved. Looked up from germline, CDR1 is SGHNT and CDR2 is YENEEA. V was clipped by 1 base and J by 4 bases, with 8 bases between them. The CDR3 has 13 residues. CDR3 nucleotides: TGTGCCAGCAGCTTAGGGGCATCTTACGAGCAGTACTTC. This translates into CASSLGASYEQYF.

V usage is TRBV20-1 and J usage is TRBJ2-5; D possibly corresponds to TRBD2 (5 bases). This CDR3 contains 15 residues. CDR1 and CDR2 from the germline V gene are DFQATT and SNEGSKA (reference sequence). With 0 bases removed from V and 5 bases from J, the gap between germline ends came to 16 bases. CDR3 coding DNA: TGCAGTGCTAGAGATGGTAATAGCGAGAGGGAGACCCAGTACTTC. It is translated as CSARDGNSERETQYF.